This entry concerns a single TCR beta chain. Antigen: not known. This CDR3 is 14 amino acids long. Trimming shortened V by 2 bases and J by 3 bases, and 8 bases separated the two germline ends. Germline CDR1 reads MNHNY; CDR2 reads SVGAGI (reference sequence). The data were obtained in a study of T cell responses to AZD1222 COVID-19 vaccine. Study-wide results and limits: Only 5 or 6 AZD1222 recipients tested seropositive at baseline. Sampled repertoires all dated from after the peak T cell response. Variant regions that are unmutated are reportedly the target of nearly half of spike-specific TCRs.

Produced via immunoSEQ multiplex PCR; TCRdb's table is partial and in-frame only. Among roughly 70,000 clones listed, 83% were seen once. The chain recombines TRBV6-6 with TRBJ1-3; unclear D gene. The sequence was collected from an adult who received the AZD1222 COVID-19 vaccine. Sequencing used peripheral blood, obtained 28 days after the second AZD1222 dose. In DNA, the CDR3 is TGTGCCAGCAGTTACCCGACGGGTGGAAACACCATATATTTT. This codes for CASSYPTGGNTIYF.